This entry concerns a single TCR beta chain. The assay was immunoSEQ multiplex PCR, and TCRdb's table has in-frame clones only and misses some. The table records about 2.4 million clones, over 85% of them present only once. The data stem from a study of shared clonotypes between healthy human individuals. CDR1 is GTSNPN and CDR2 is SVGIG in the germline V gene (reference sequence). CDR3 length: 15 amino acids. Trimming took off 2 bases at V and 5 bases at J, with 18 bases between the two ends. This clonotype was obtained from a young man in good health. Some clones in this sample may be carry-over from other donors' samples. The V and J genes are TRBV30 and TRBJ1-2, with no clear D. Sequenced material: naive CD4+ T cells from PBMCs. The subset: CD45RA+ positively selected. The CDR3 nucleotides are TGTGCCTGGAGTCATATATGGCCCTTAGGGTATGGCTACACCTTC. Protein product: CAWSHIWPLGYGYTF.